The source of this T cell receptor beta chain is a study of T cells in Graves' hyperthyroidism and ophthalmopathy. Study results and limitations: Ophthalmopathy, which appeared later, was predicted by the model a median about 6 months before onset. Also found in blood were most expanded thyroid clonotypes above 0.001.

TCR beta CDR3 region amplification was performed from RNA transcripts. A first-round RT-PCR of the TCR CDR3 used the HTBI primer set. A single record per CDR3 protein comes from TCRdb applying MiXCR to the multiplex PCR reads. The table shows 500,000 to 650,000 distinct CDR3 sequences, with 40% to 55% occurring only once. Investigators excluded patients with uncontrolled infection, other autoimmune disease, pregnancy or lactation. Used for diagnoses were clinical symptoms, serum thyroxine and TRAb, thyroid ultrasound and orbital computed tomography. Details on this clonotype: The antigen remains undetermined.

This CDR3 spans 15 amino acids. Per the germline V gene, CDR1 is MRHNA and CDR2 is SNTAGT. The J segment lost 5 bases and the V segment lost 10 bases, leaving 14 bases of the junction unmatched. This chain connects TRBV6-4 to TRBJ2-5; TRBD1 agrees at 9 bases. Sequenced material: peripheral blood or thyroid tissue (not recorded which). The TCR comes from an adult woman with Graves' disease, either hyperthyroidism or ophthalmopathy (not recorded which). CDR3 sequence: CAITPGTGPGETQYF. CDR3 sequence (DNA): TGTGCCATCACTCCAGGGACAGGGCCGGGGGAGACCCAGTACTTC.